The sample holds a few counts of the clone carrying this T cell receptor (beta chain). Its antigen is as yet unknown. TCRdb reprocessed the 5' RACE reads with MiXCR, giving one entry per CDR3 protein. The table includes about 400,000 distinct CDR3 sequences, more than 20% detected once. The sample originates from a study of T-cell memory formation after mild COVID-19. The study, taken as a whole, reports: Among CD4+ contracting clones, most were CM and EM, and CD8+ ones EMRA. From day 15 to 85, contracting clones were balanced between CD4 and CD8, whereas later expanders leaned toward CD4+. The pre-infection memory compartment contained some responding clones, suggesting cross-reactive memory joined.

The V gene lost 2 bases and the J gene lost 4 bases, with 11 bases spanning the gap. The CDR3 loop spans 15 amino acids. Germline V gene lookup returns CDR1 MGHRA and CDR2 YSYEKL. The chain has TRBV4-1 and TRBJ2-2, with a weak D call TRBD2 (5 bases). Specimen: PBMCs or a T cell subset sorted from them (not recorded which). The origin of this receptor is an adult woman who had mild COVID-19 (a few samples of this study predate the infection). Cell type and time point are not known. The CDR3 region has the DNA TGCGCCAGCAGCCAAATCCTCGGGGTCACCGGGGAGCTGTTTTTT. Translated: CASSQILGVTGELFF.